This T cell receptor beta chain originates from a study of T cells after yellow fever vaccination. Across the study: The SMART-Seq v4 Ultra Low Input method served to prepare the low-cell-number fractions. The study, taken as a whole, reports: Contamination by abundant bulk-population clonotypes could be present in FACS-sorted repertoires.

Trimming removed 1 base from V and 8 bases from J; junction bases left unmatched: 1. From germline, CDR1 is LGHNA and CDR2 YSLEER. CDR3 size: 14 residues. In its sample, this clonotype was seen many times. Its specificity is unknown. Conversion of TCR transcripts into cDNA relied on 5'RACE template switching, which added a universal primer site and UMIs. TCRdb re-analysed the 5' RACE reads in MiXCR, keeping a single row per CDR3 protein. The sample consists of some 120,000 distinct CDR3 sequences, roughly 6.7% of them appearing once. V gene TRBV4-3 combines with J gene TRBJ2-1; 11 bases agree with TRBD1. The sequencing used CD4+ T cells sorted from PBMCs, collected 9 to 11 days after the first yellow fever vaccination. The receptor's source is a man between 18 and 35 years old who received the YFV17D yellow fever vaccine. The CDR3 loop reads CASSQGTGGYEQFF. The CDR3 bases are TGCGCCAGCAGCCAAGGGACAGGGGGCTATGAGCAGTTCTTC.